This passage covers 2 T cell receptor beta chains from one sample sequenced in a study of OX40 agonist ivuxolimab in advanced cancers. Profiled with immunoSEQ multiplex PCR; TCRdb holds only in-frame clones, not every one. The sample carries 20,000 to 25,000 clones, 79% recorded once. Source: CD4+ or CD8+ T cells sorted from blood, taken in a trial of the OX40 agonist ivuxolimab. The receptor source for this set is an adult with an advanced solid tumor such as melanoma, head and neck, liver or kidney cancer.

J is TRBJ1-2 and V is TRBV2, with D perhaps matching TRBD1 (5 bases). CDR1 SNHLY and CDR2 FYNNEI come from the germline V gene. V was cut by 7 bases and J by 7 bases, with 19 bases left in between. The CDR3 is 14 residues long. The CDR3 loop is CASTFGGYEGGYTF. CDR3 DNA: TGTGCCAGCACCTTTGGGGGGTATGAAGGTGGCTACACCTTC.

The chain links TRBV7-8 to TRBJ1-1; the D gene is possibly TRBD1 (6 bases). This CDR3 has 14 residues. V lost 2 bases to trimming and J lost 7 bases, with 14 bases between them. Germline values: CDR1 SGHVS, CDR2 FQNEAQ. The CDR3 DNA reads as TGTGCCAGCAGCTTATCGACAGGTGATATTGAAGCTTTCTTT. Residues: CASSLSTGDIEAFF.